These 22 T cell receptor beta chains originate from one sample sequenced in a study of early T cells in non-severe SARS-CoV-2 infection. Using its own MiXCR run on the 5' RACE reads, TCRdb lists one record per CDR3 protein. The data show about 84,000 distinct CDR3 sequences, with 12% seen just once and over 2% held by the top ten. The sequencing sample was made of whole blood. The source of these receptors is an adult who was a healthcare worker with PCR-confirmed SARS-CoV-2 infection or an uninfected control (not recorded which).

J is TRBJ2-7 and V is TRBV6-2 or TRBV6-3; D ambiguous. The V and J ends lost 7 bases and 0 bases respectively, with 7 bases between them. Germline V gene lookup returns CDR1 MNHEY and CDR2 SVGEGT. This CDR3 region has 12 residues. The CDR3 DNA reads as TGTGCCAGCACCAAGAGCTCCTACGAGCAGTACTTC. Amino acid sequence: CASTKSSYEQYF.

The chain joins TRBV11-2 to TRBJ2-7; D is uncertain. CDR1 and CDR2 from the germline V gene are SGHAT and FQNNGV. The ends were cut back, 3 bases at V and 1 base at J, with 13 bases in the middle. The CDR3 runs 15 residues. The CDR3 DNA sequence: TGTGCCAGCAGCTTCGACCCAATAGGTTCCTACGAGCAGTACTTC. Translation: CASSFDPIGSYEQYF.

This chain links TRBV7-3 with TRBJ2-1, with TRBD1 as a possible D gene (5 bases). The CDR3 totals 16 residues. With 0 bases removed from V and 3 bases from J, the gap between germline ends came to 12 bases. CDR1 SGHTA and CDR2 FQGTGA come from the germline V gene. The CDR3 here is CASSLTRTRVYNEQFF. The CDR3 DNA is TGTGCCAGCAGCTTAACCCGGACAAGGGTCTACAATGAGCAGTTCTTC.

This clonotype was seen only a few times. V gene TRBV11-2 combines with J gene TRBJ2-2; D unresolved. V was trimmed by 0 bases and J by 5 bases, leaving 1 base between them. CDR1 SGHAT and CDR2 FQNNGV come from the germline V gene. The CDR3 length is 12 residues. In nucleotides, the CDR3 is TGTGCCAGCAGCTTAGAAACCGGGGAGCTGTTTTTT. Its translation: CASSLETGELFF.

This clonotype was seen only a few times. V is TRBV3-1 and J is TRBJ1-2; 9 nucleotides agree with TRBD1. Germline CDR1 reads LGHDT; CDR2 reads YNNKEL (reference sequence). The V gene end was trimmed by 3 bases and the J gene end by 4 bases; junction bases not matched to a gene: 3. The CDR3 is 14 amino acids. The CDR3: CASSQGQGGYGYTF. In nucleotides, the CDR3 is TGTGCCAGCAGCCAGGGACAGGGCGGCTATGGCTACACCTTC. Based on the CDR3 plus reference TRBV3-1 and TRBJ1-2, the full variable domain is DTAVSQTPKYLVTQMGNDKSIKCEQNLGHDTMYWYKQDSKKFLKIMFSYNNKELIINETVPNRFSPKSPDKAHLNLHINSLELGDSAVYFCASSQGQGGYGYTFGSGTRLTVV.

This clonotype was recorded many times. The chain employs TRBV5-5 and TRBJ1-5, with D possibly TRBD1 on 5 matching bases. Per germline, CDR1 SGHKS and CDR2 YYEKEE (reference sequence). V was shortened by 0 bases and J by 1 base, with 5 bases between the two germline ends. CDR3 size: 14 residues. The CDR3 nucleotides are TGTGCCAGCAGCTTGGAGGGGAGCAATCAGCCCCAGCATTTT. Protein: CASSLEGSNQPQHF.

CDR3 sequence reads: CATSRGGGGVYF. The CDR3 DNA sequence: TGTGCCACCAGCAGAGGTGGAGGGGGGGTCTATTTT. The rearrangement joins TRBV15 to TRBJ2-3; possibly TRBD2 for D (7 bases). Germline CDR1 and CDR2: LNHNV and YYDKDF (reference sequence). The length of the CDR3 is 12 residues. Trimming took 1 base from V and 15 from J, leaving 14 bases between them.

CDR3 bases: TGCGCCAGCAGCTTGGTTAGCGGTATCACAGATACGCAGTATTTT. This translates into CASSLVSGITDTQYF. The V gene is TRBV5-1, the J gene TRBJ2-3; TRBD2 might be the D (6 bases). In germline, CDR1 is SGHRS, CDR2 YFSETQ. The CDR3 runs to 15 residues. Trimming took 0 bases from V and 2 from J, leaving 10 bases between them.

V usage is TRBV29-1 and J usage is TRBJ2-3; D call uncertain. Trimming cost V 4 bases and J 1 base, with 6 bases left between them. Per germline, CDR1 SQVTM and CDR2 ANQGSEA. This CDR3 contains 12 residues. The chain's CDR3 is CSVVYRTDTQYF. The DNA of the CDR3 is TGCAGCGTTGTTTACCGCACAGATACGCAGTATTTT.

This clonotype was detected only a few times. V gene TRBV19 combines with J gene TRBJ2-1; perhaps TRBD2 as D (6 bases). V was trimmed by 2 bases and J by 9 bases, leaving 20 bases between them. CDR1 and CDR2 (germline): LNHDA, SQIVND (reference sequence). The CDR3 runs 16 residues. DNA for the CDR3: TGTGCCAGTAGTATATTGGGGAGCGGCTGGAGGGGTGAGCAGTTCTTC. It specifies CASSILGSGWRGEQFF.

This clonotype was found a few times. This chain joins TRBV3-1 and TRBJ1-2; D remains unclear. This CDR3 has 12 residues. Germline lookup yields CDR1 LGHDT and CDR2 YNNKEL (reference sequence). Trimming took 2 bases from V and 12 from J, leaving 13 bases between them. Here the CDR3 DNA reads TGTGCCAGCAGCCAATTACAAGTCGGGCACACCTTC. This sequence encodes CASSQLQVGHTF.

This clonotype appeared many times. This chain joins TRBV5-1 and TRBJ1-1, with TRBD1 as a possible D gene (5 bases). The CDR3 totals 15 residues. The V gene lost 3 bases and the J gene lost 1 base, with 13 bases spanning the gap. CDR1 and CDR2 from the germline V gene are SGHRS and YFSETQ. The CDR3 sequence is CASSYSTASNTEAFF. Here the CDR3 DNA reads TGCGCCAGCAGCTATTCGACAGCGTCGAACACTGAAGCTTTCTTT.

There are many counts of this clonotype. The chain carries TRBV9 and TRBJ2-3; D perhaps matches TRBD2 (5 bases). The CDR3 length is 16 residues. Germline V gene sequence: CDR1 SGDLS, CDR2 YYNGEE. Trimming took 4 bases from V and 6 from J, leaving 21 bases between them. As DNA, the CDR3 is TGTGCCAGCAGCTCCAAAGGGCCCTGGGAGACGGATACGCAGTATTTT. It yields the protein CASSSKGPWETDTQYF.

In regard to this clonotype: One end of the junction varies from germline; a read error may be responsible. CDR3 DNA: TGTTCCAGCAGTCCGTTGGAGCCGAACACTGAAGCTTTCTTT. It specifies CSSSPLEPNTEAFF. The rearrangement uses TRBV12-3 or TRBV12-4 and TRBJ1-1; D is undetermined. The CDR3 is 14 residues long.

The chain carries TRBV6-6 and TRBJ1-2, with TRBD1 matching 7 bases. This CDR3 comprises 14 residues. Germline V gene lookup returns CDR1 MNHNY and CDR2 SVGAGI (reference sequence). J gave up 5 bases and V 4 bases, and 7 bases lay outside the gene matches. The CDR3 DNA is TGTGCCAGCAGTTTCGACAGGGATCAGTATGGCTACACCTTC. As protein: CASSFDRDQYGYTF.

This clonotype was seen more than once but under ten times. V and J are TRBV11-2 and TRBJ2-2; D possibly corresponds to TRBD2 (6 bases). The germline V gene encodes CDR1 SGHAT and CDR2 FQNNGV. V lost 4 bases, J lost 3 bases, and 12 bases lay in between. CDR3 length equals 15 residues. The CDR3 region is CASSSAGRHTGELFF. CDR3 bases: TGTGCCAGCAGCTCGGCGGGGCGACACACCGGGGAGCTGTTTTTT.

There are many counts of this clonotype. The chain combines TRBV5-1 with TRBJ1-1; no reliable D call. CDR1 and CDR2 from the germline V gene are SGHRS and YFSETQ. The CDR3 has 14 amino acids. Deletions cut 3 bases from V and 1 base from J, with 10 bases between. The CDR3 is CASSSDVWNTEAFF. The CDR3 nucleotides are TGCGCCAGCAGCTCGGACGTTTGGAACACTGAAGCTTTCTTT.

Many counts were recorded for this clonotype. This chain links TRBV3-1 with TRBJ2-3; 9 nucleotides line up with TRBD2. CDR3 length equals 14 residues. The germline V gene has CDR1 LGHDT and CDR2 YNNKEL (reference sequence). V lost 2 bases to trimming and J lost 5 bases; unmatched junction nucleotides: 2. The CDR3 protein is CASSQIAGEDTQYF. CDR3 coding DNA: TGTGCCAGCAGCCAAATAGCGGGGGAAGATACGCAGTATTTT.

This clonotype was picked up many times. This chain links TRBV6-1 with TRBJ1-5; D may be TRBD1 (6 bases). Germline V CDR1 and CDR2: MNHNS, SASEGT. V lost 3 bases to trimming and J lost 7 bases, with 10 bases between them. The CDR3 contains 13 residues. CDR3 residues: CASSDRGSQPQHF. The CDR3, as DNA: TGTGCCAGCAGTGACAGGGGAAGCCAGCCCCAGCATTTT.

The rearrangement uses TRBV20-1 and TRBJ2-5, with D uncertain. The germline gives CDR1 DFQATT, CDR2 SNEGSKA (reference sequence). V gave up 0 bases and J gave up 1 base, with 12 bases separating them. The CDR3 is 15 amino acids. The CDR3 sequence: CSARDLPSLQETQYF. The CDR3 DNA follows: TGCAGTGCTAGAGATCTCCCCAGCCTCCAAGAGACCCAGTACTTC.

This clonotype has at least ten counts. The chain recombines TRBV24-1 with TRBJ2-2; maybe TRBD2 (6 bases). The CDR3 runs to 16 residues. V was cut by 6 bases and J by 3 bases, with 16 bases left in between. The germline CDR1 and CDR2 sequences are KGHDR and SFDVKD. The CDR3 DNA sequence: TGTGCCACCAGTCGGAGCGGACCGGGGGACACCGGGGAGCTGTTTTTT. The encoded protein is CATSRSGPGDTGELFF.

This sequence joins TRBV5-4 and TRBJ2-2; D is undetermined. V gave up 1 base and J gave up 0 bases, with 10 bases separating them. CDR3 length: 16 residues. Germline V lookup: CDR1 SGHNT, CDR2 YYREEE (reference sequence). Here the CDR3 DNA reads TGTGCCAGCAGCTTGCCCGAGACGACGAACACCGGGGAGCTGTTTTTT. This codes for CASSLPETTNTGELFF.